This entry features one T cell receptor (beta chain) sequence. No antigen is known for it. TCRdb reanalysed the reads using MiXCR and keeps one entry per CDR3 protein. The sample has some 450,000 distinct CDR3 sequences, approximately 31% seen once. In germline, CDR1 is MNHNS, CDR2 SASEGT. This CDR3 has 11 residues. Trimming removed 7 bases from V and 3 bases from J, with 7 bases in between. These data come from a study of T cell repertoires in cytomegalovirus infection. Study information: Public TCR beta signatures provided an indication of both CMV infection and a matching HLA type. The study, taken as a whole, reports: Within the response measured ex vivo, HLA-C-restricted CMV-specific TCR beta clonotypes were dominant. Cumulative public TCR beta family frequency identified CMV carriers with the relevant HLA.

Sequencing was carried out using PBMCs. The V and J genes are TRBV6-1 and TRBJ2-7; D call uncertain. The TCR comes from a human donor in good health (CMV status not recorded). Some clones in this sample may be carry-over from other donors' samples. For the CDR3, the DNA is TGTGCCAGCACAGCCCTCTACGAGCAGTACTTC. Translated: CASTALYEQYF.